This T cell receptor (beta chain) was profiled in a study of T cell clones after liver transplantation. Study-level background: In this trial, immunosuppression withdrawal was attempted within 2 years of liver transplant. Post-transplant blood was tracked for graft-donor-reactive T cell clones identified in a pre-transplant mixed lymphocyte reaction.

Study-level findings and limits: Graft donor-reactive T cells may have migrated into the graft rather than being deleted.

Of note for this clone: Its antigen is unidentified.

CDR3 length: 15 residues. Germline V gene lookup returns CDR1 MDHEN and CDR2 SYDVKM. V lost 0 bases to trimming and J lost 5 bases; unmatched junction nucleotides: 2. Clones were read by immunoSEQ multiplex PCR, and TCRdb kept only the in-frame ones, dropping some. Of under 130,000 clones in the sample, around 80% were seen once. The sequencing used CD4+ T cells from blood, collected around 44 months after liver transplant. This clonotype was sampled from a human patient who received a liver transplant. The graft donor may account for some of the T cells. The gene calls are TRBV28 and TRBJ1-5; the match to TRBD1 covers 9 bases. CDR3 sequence (DNA): TGTGCCAGCAGTTTATGGGACAGGGGAGATCAGCCCCAGCATTTT. Translated: CASSLWDRGDQPQHF.